This T cell receptor beta chain was identified in a study of T cells after yellow fever vaccination. Study-wide results and limits: The secondary response showed a weaker magnitude and a faster peak, day 5 versus 15. Of the clonotypes, a small share occurred in both CD4 and CD8 compartments.

Germline CDR1 is MNHEY and CDR2 is SVGEGT. Trimming shortened V by 4 bases and J by 4 bases, and 14 bases separated the two germline ends. The CDR3 covers 14 residues. TCRdb re-called the 5' RACE reads with MiXCR, one entry per CDR3 protein. The sample includes around 110,000 distinct CDR3 sequences, 8% to 9.5% seen only once; the top ten take about 25%. This clonotype was found many times. What it recognizes is unknown. This sample comprised CD8+ T cells sorted from PBMCs, obtained 45 days after the yellow fever booster vaccination. This sequence originates from a man aged 25-45 years who received the YFV17D yellow fever vaccine. This sequence joins TRBV6-2 or TRBV6-3 and TRBJ2-7; D may be TRBD2 (6 bases). The CDR3 coding sequence is TGTGCCAGCAGTTCCGGGACTCCCCAGTACGAGCAGTACTTC. This sequence encodes CASSSGTPQYEQYF.